Presented here are 20 T cell receptor beta chains from one specimen sequenced in a study of response to subunit inactivated influenza vaccine. TCRdb re-derived calls from the RT-PCR reads in MiXCR, one entry per CDR3 protein. Counted here are around 530,000 distinct CDR3 sequences, 16% occurring once; the ten biggest clones make up less than 4%. Sequencing was performed on CD4+ T cells sorted from PBMCs, taken about 24 months after vaccination. The source is a man between 50 and 75 years old who received an inactivated influenza vaccine.

The chain recombines TRBV7-2 with TRBJ2-7, with 7 bases lining up with TRBD1. The CDR3 extends over 13 amino acids. Germline V gene sequence: CDR1 SGHTA, CDR2 FQGNSA. With 5 bases clipped from V and 9 bases from J, the junction kept 10 bases outside the gene matches. The CDR3 loop is CASSAGTARGQYF. The CDR3 DNA follows: TGTGCCAGCAGCGCAGGGACAGCTCGCGGGCAGTACTTC. Supplemented by reference TRBV7-2 and TRBJ2-7, the full variable domain reads GAGVSQSPSNKVTEKGKDVELRCDPISGHTALYWYRQSLGQGLEFLIYFQGNSAPDKSGLPSDRFSAERTGGSVSTLTIQRTQQEDSAVYLCASSAGTARGQYFGPGTRLTVT.

V is TRBV4-3 and J is TRBJ2-1; 14 bases agree with TRBD2. There are 15 residues in the CDR3. J lost 8 bases, V lost 4 bases, and 4 bases had no gene match. CDR1 is LGHNA and CDR2 is YSLEER in the germline V gene. CDR3: CASSRGTSGSDEQFF. The CDR3 region has the DNA TGCGCCAGCAGCCGAGGGACTAGCGGGAGTGATGAGCAGTTCTTC.

The table lists this clonotype with a few counts. This chain connects TRBV19 to TRBJ2-1; 8 positions match TRBD2. Germline V lookup: CDR1 LNHDA, CDR2 SQIVND (reference sequence). This CDR3 contains 16 residues. The V segment lost 2 bases and the J segment 2 bases; nucleotides outside the gene matches: 5. The CDR3 DNA reads TGTGCCAGTAGTATAAACCTAGCGGGCCCCTACAATGAGCAGTTCTTC. As protein: CASSINLAGPYNEQFF.

The table lists this clonotype with a few counts. CDR3 nucleotide sequence: TGTGCCAGCAGTTTATACGGGACAGGGGCCCCCTACGAGCAGTACTTC. Its translation is CASSLYGTGAPYEQYF. The chain couples TRBV28 to TRBJ2-7; TRBD1 agrees at 10 bases. CDR1 MDHEN and CDR2 SYDVKM come from the germline V gene. The CDR3 totals 16 residues. V trimming: 1 base; J trimming: 2 bases; junction bases outside the gene matches: 5.

The chain links TRBV5-1 to TRBJ2-7; 12 bases align to TRBD1. This CDR3 contains 15 residues. The V gene's germline CDR1 is SGHRS and CDR2 YFSETQ. J gave up 11 bases and V 0 bases, and 9 bases lay outside the gene matches. The CDR3 coding sequence is TGCGCCAGCAGCTTGGTACGGGGACAGGGGGCGAAGGAGTACTTC. This gives the protein CASSLVRGQGAKEYF. The full variable domain, rest sourced from reference TRBV5-1 and TRBJ2-7, is KAGVTQTPRYLIKTRGQQVTLSCSPISGHRSVSWYQQTPGQGLQFLFEYFSETQRNKGNFPGRFSGRQFSNSRSEMNVSTLELGDSALYLCASSLVRGQGAKEYFGPGTRLTVT.

This clonotype was counted only a few times. This chain uses TRBV10-3 with TRBJ1-6; 8 bases agree with TRBD1. Losses at the gene ends were 2 bases for V and 17 bases for J; bases not matched to a gene: 11. The CDR3 sequence is 14 residues long. Germline V CDR1 and CDR2: ENHRY, SYGVKD. CDR3 nucleotides: TGTGCCATCAGTGAGGACAGGGGCGCTGATCCCTTCCACTTT. Its translation is CAISEDRGADPFHF.

This clonotype turned up a few times. The chain links TRBV7-2 to TRBJ2-3, with TRBD2 matching 8 bases. CDR3 length equals 14 residues. V was pared by 5 bases and J by 1 base, with 2 bases of the junction left unmatched. The germline CDR1 and CDR2 sequences are SGHTA and FQGNSA. The CDR3, as DNA: TGTGCCAGCAGCCGGCGGGGGGGCACAGATACGCAGTATTTT. Translating it yields CASSRRGGTDTQYF.

The rearrangement links TRBV5-1 to TRBJ2-7; no definite D call. Trimming removed 4 bases at V and 2 bases at J, with 7 bases between. Germline assignment: CDR1 SGHRS and CDR2 YFSETQ. The CDR3 is made up of 12 amino acids. The CDR3 loop reads CASSKGPYEQYF. CDR3 DNA: TGCGCCAGCAGCAAGGGTCCCTACGAGCAGTACTTC.

This clonotype was observed at least ten times. This chain uses TRBV5-1 with TRBJ2-3; 9 nucleotides line up with TRBD1. The CDR3 consists of 15 residues. CDR1 and CDR2 from the germline V gene are SGHRS and YFSETQ. V dropped 3 bases and J dropped 4; count of bases not matched to a gene: 6. The CDR3 sequence: CASSSGTGRADTQYF. Written as DNA, the CDR3 is TGCGCCAGCAGCTCCGGGACAGGGAGGGCAGATACGCAGTATTTT. Full variable domain (remainder filled in from reference TRBV5-1 and TRBJ2-3): KAGVTQTPRYLIKTRGQQVTLSCSPISGHRSVSWYQQTPGQGLQFLFEYFSETQRNKGNFPGRFSGRQFSNSRSEMNVSTLELGDSALYLCASSSGTGRADTQYFGPGTRLTVL.

Only a few counts were recorded for this clonotype. The chain has TRBV3-1 and TRBJ2-1; D perhaps matches TRBD1 (6 bases). Germline V gene sequence: CDR1 LGHDT, CDR2 YNNKEL (reference sequence). V dropped 4 bases and J dropped 7 bases, with 20 bases sitting between them. CDR3 length: 16 residues. As DNA, the CDR3 is TGTGCCAGCAGCCCTACTCGACAGGTCCTGCGGAATGAGCAGTTCTTC. Translation: CASSPTRQVLRNEQFF.

The chain carries TRBV5-1 and TRBJ2-7; D gene uncertain. The germline CDR1 and CDR2 sequences are SGHRS and YFSETQ. The CDR3 length is 16 residues. V lost 0 bases and J lost 7, with 20 bases in between. The CDR3 DNA is TGCGCCAGCAGCTTGGTTCCACAGAGAGAATCTACGGAGCAGTACTTC. Its protein product is CASSLVPQRESTEQYF.

This chain uses TRBV20-1 with TRBJ1-5; weak D call: TRBD1 (6 bases). Between the trimmed V and J ends, which lost 2 bases and 2 bases, there was a span of 10 bases. Germline CDR1 and CDR2: DFQATT and SNEGSKA (reference sequence). This CDR3 region has 14 residues. The CDR3 DNA is TGCAGTGCTAGACAGCCAGGGGGCAATCAGCCCCAGCATTTT. The encoded protein is CSARQPGGNQPQHF.

The CDR3 bases are TGCGCCAGCAGCCTTTGGGGTGGGGGAAACCCTGAAGCTTTCTTT. Amino acids: CASSLWGGGNPEAFF. The chain couples TRBV4-1 to TRBJ1-1; possible D gene TRBD1, 5 bases. This CDR3 region has 15 residues. V lost 4 bases to trimming and J lost 6 bases, with 18 bases between them. Germline CDR1 is MGHRA and CDR2 is YSYEKL.

In this sample, this clonotype turned up a few times. The chain links TRBV5-1 to TRBJ1-4, with D possibly being TRBD1 (5 bases). There are 16 residues in the CDR3. Germline values: CDR1 SGHRS, CDR2 YFSETQ. Between the trimmed V and J ends, which lost 0 bases and 5 bases, there was a span of 14 bases. The CDR3 protein is CASSLAGTVRNEKLFF. CDR3 sequence (DNA): TGCGCCAGCAGCTTGGCGGGGACCGTTAGGAATGAAAAACTGTTTTTT.

In its sample, this clonotype was seen a few times. This sequence joins TRBV9 and TRBJ2-1; TRBD2 matches at 7 bases. Germline V gives CDR1 SGDLS, CDR2 YYNGEE. CDR3 size: 16 residues. V dropped 3 bases and J dropped 4; count of bases not matched to a gene: 10. The CDR3 DNA is TGTGCCAGCAGCGGAAGACTGGGGGGAGGGTACAATGAGCAGTTCTTC. Residues: CASSGRLGGGYNEQFF.

The chain employs TRBV9 and TRBJ1-6; a weak D match, TRBD1 (5 bases). This CDR3 is built from 15 residues. V lost 0 bases and J 10 bases, leaving 14 bases between the germline ends. CDR1 and CDR2 from the germline V gene are SGDLS and YYNGEE. The CDR3 coding sequence is TGTGCCAGCAGCGTAGATGGGGGTTTGAGATCACCCCTCCACTTT. Protein product: CASSVDGGLRSPLHF.

J is TRBJ2-7 and V is TRBV10-3, with 8 bases aligning to TRBD1. Germline-derived CDR1 and CDR2 are ENHRY and SYGVKD. This CDR3 has 12 amino acids. J was trimmed by 7 bases and V by 7 bases; bases with no gene match: 6. CDR3 residues: CAITRDRGEQYF. CDR3 nucleotides: TGTGCCATCACACGCGACAGGGGTGAGCAGTACTTC.

V is TRBV7-9 and J is TRBJ2-2, with 7 nucleotides matching TRBD2. The germline CDR1 and CDR2 sequences are SEHNR and FQNEAQ (reference sequence). CDR3 length: 13 amino acids. The ends lost 6 bases at V and 6 bases at J; junction bases unmatched: 4. The CDR3 DNA is TGTGCCAGCAGATCGGGGGGTGCCGGGGAGCTGTTTTTT. This codes for CASRSGGAGELFF.

The gene calls are TRBV27 and TRBJ2-1; 7 bases align to TRBD1. From germline, CDR1 is MNHEY and CDR2 SMNVEV (reference sequence). With 4 bases clipped from V and 0 bases from J, the junction kept 24 bases outside the gene matches. The CDR3 runs to 22 residues. The CDR3 loop is CASSSILGGPASYRSSYNEQFF. The CDR3 DNA sequence: TGTGCCAGCAGTTCAATCTTAGGGGGCCCCGCATCCTACAGGAGCTCCTACAATGAGCAGTTCTTC.

The chain has TRBV15 and TRBJ1-2, with D unclear. This CDR3 has 14 amino acids. CDR1 is LNHNV and CDR2 is YYDKDF in the germline V gene (reference sequence). V was cut by 1 base and J by 8 bases, with 14 bases left in between. CDR3 residues: CATSRVVGAQGYTF. The CDR3 DNA is TGTGCCACCAGCAGAGTTGTCGGAGCCCAGGGCTACACCTTC.